This T cell receptor beta chain was observed in a study of response to subunit inactivated influenza vaccine. The length of the CDR3 is 14 residues. V was shortened by 3 bases and J by 3 bases, with 9 bases between the two germline ends. Germline V gives CDR1 LGHNA, CDR2 YSLEER. TCRdb itself ran the RT-PCR reads through MiXCR, one entry per CDR3 protein. The sample yields around 540,000 distinct CDR3 sequences, about 11% seen once. Of note for this clonotype: Its target is unknown.

Study findings and constraints: Each seasonal influenza vaccination recruits few new T cells, the authors suggested.

This TCR was recovered from a man aged 45-60 years who received an inactivated influenza vaccine. J is TRBJ2-1 and V is TRBV4-3, with a possible D match to TRBD1 (6 bases). Sample: PBMCs from blood, taken on the day of vaccination. Written as DNA, the CDR3 is TGCGCCAGCAGCCAGAGACAGGACTACAATGAGCAGTTCTTC. This codes for CASSQRQDYNEQFF.